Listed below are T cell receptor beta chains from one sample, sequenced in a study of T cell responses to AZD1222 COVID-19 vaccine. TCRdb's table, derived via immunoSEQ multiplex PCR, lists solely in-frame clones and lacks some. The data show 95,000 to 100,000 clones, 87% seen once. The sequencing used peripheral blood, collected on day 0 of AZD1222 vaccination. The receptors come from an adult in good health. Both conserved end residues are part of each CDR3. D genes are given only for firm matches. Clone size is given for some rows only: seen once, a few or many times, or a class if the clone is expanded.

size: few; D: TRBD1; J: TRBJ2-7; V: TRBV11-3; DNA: TGTGCCAGCAGCTTATACCCTGGGGACAGAGTCCCCTACGAGCAGTACTTC; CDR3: CASSLYPGDRVPYEQYF
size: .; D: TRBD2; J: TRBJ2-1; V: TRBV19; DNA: TGTGCCAGTGTTAGCGGGAGTGCAGACAATGAGCAGTTCTTC; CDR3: CASVSGSADNEQFF
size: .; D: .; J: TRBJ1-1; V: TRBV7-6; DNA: TGTGCCAGCAGCCCTCGGGAGGGGGGCGTGAACACTGAAGCTTTCTTT; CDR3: CASSPREGGVNTEAFF
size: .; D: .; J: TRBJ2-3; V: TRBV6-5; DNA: TGTGCCAGCAGTTACTGGGGCGGAGCTAGCACAGATACGCAGTATTTT; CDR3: CASSYWGGASTDTQYF
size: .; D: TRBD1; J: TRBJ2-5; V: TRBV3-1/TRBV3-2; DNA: TGTGCCAGCAGCCGTAGACAGGGACCCTTCCAAGAGACCCAGTACTTC; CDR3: CASSRRQGPFQETQYF
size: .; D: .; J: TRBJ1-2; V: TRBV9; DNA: TGTGCCAGCAGCGTAGATGCGGGCAGGGCTAACTATGGCTACACCTTC; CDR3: CASSVDAGRANYGYTF
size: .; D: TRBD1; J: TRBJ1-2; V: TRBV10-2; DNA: TGCGCCAGCATCCCCCGAACAGGGGCCGGCTATGGCTACACCTTC; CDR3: CASIPRTGAGYGYTF
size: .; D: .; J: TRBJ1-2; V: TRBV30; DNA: TGTGCCTGGACCCCACCCCCGGGTTCGAACTATGGCTACACCTTC; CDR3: CAWTPPPGSNYGYTF
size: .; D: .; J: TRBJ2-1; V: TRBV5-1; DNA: TGCGCCAGCAGCCGCGGTAGCTCCTACAATGAGCAGTTCTTC; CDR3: CASSRGSSYNEQFF
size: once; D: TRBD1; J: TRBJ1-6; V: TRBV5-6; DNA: TGTGCCAGCAGCCGAGGACAGGGGGCTTCATCCCTCCACTTT; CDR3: CASSRGQGASSLHF
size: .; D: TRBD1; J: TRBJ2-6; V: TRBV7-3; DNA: TGTGCCAGCAGCCCCTCCAGACAGGGGGTTTCTGGGGCCAACGTCCTGACTTTC; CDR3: CASSPSRQGVSGANVLTF
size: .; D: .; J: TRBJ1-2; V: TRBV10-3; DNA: TGTGCCATCAGGGGATCAAACTATGGCTACACCTTC; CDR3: CAIRGSNYGYTF